One sample yielded the 28 T cell receptor beta chains listed below, sequenced in a study of cytomegalovirus exposure and HLA in healthy donors. The PCR contained 60 Vbeta and 13 Jbeta primers. Sequenced by immunoSEQ multiplex PCR; TCRdb stores in-frame clones only, minus some. Seen here are about 180,000 clones, 80% observed once, and the top ten hold 4.5% to 6%. The sequencing input was PBMCs. Every receptor here comes from a man aged 35 to 55 in good health and CMV-seronegative.

This sequence joins TRBV30 and TRBJ2-5; 7 bases fit TRBD1. The DNA end is more similar to TRBJ2-7, so the J call may be wrong. CDR1 is GTSNPN, CDR2 SVGIG, per germline (reference sequence). The CDR3 extends over 12 amino acids. CDR3 residues: CAGQQGSYEQYF. In DNA form, the CDR3 reads TGTGCCGGTCAACAGGGGTCCTACGAGCAGTACTTC.

The rearrangement uses TRBV2 and TRBJ2-1, with TRBD1 matching 7 bases. From germline, CDR1 is SNHLY and CDR2 FYNNEI. The CDR3 totals 16 residues. Trimming cost V 2 bases and J 2 bases; bases outside gene matches: 6. The CDR3 here is CASSEPGTVTYNEQFF. The DNA of the CDR3 is TGTGCCAGCAGTGAACCGGGGACAGTAACCTACAATGAGCAGTTCTTC.

This clone has more than one count but fewer than ten. V gene TRBV19 combines with J gene TRBJ1-2, with 7 bases matching TRBD1. Germline CDR1 LNHDA, CDR2 SQIVND (reference sequence). This CDR3 region has 14 residues. Germline trimming cut 6 bases from V and 4 bases from J; bases unmatched to any gene: 8. The CDR3 loop is CASRPDRASYGYTF. DNA of the CDR3: TGTGCCAGTAGACCCGACAGGGCCAGCTATGGCTACACCTTC.

The chain links TRBV2 to TRBJ2-7; unclear D gene. This CDR3 region has 12 residues. V dropped 1 base and J dropped 6 bases, with 7 bases sitting between them. The germline V gene encodes CDR1 SNHLY and CDR2 FYNNEI. CDR3 in DNA: TGTGCCAGCAGTGAAGTCCCTAGCGAGCAGTACTTC. It is translated as CASSEVPSEQYF. The variable domain in full, with the rest retrieved from reference TRBV2 and TRBJ2-7, is EPEVTQTPSHQVTQMGQEVILRCVPISNHLYFYWYRQILGQKVEFLVSFYNNEISEKSEIFDDQFSVERPDGSNFTLKIRSTKLEDSAMYFCASSEVPSEQYFGPGTRLTVT.

This chain joins TRBV18 and TRBJ1-1, with TRBD1 matching over 7 bases. After removal of 6 bases from V and 1 base from J, the junction contained 11 bases not matched to a gene. Germline CDR1 and CDR2: KGHSH and LQKENI. The CDR3 spans 16 residues. CDR3 in amino acids: CASSTGQPTGNTEAFF. The CDR3, as DNA: TGTGCCAGCTCCACGGGACAGCCTACCGGGAACACTGAAGCTTTCTTT.

The V and J genes are TRBV6-5 and TRBJ2-7; 11 bases fit TRBD2. Germline V gene sequence: CDR1 MNHEY, CDR2 SVGAGI. This CDR3 has 16 amino acids. V lost 0 bases and J lost 3; bases outside the gene matches: 4. CDR3 loop: CASSYSGTSGFYEQYF. DNA for the CDR3: TGTGCCAGCAGTTACTCCGGGACTAGCGGTTTCTACGAGCAGTACTTC.

The V and J genes are TRBV4-3 and TRBJ1-1; D is unresolved. Germline CDR1 and CDR2: LGHNA and YSLEER. This CDR3 contains 13 residues. Deletions cut 0 bases from V and 2 bases from J, with 4 bases between. In DNA form, the CDR3 reads TGCGCCAGCAGCCAAGAAAGCAACACTGAAGCTTTCTTT. This encodes CASSQESNTEAFF.

The chain uses TRBV21-1 and TRBJ2-5; TRBD1 is the table's D call, not checked against the DNA. TRBV21-1 counts as a pseudogene. The CDR3 runs to 15 residues. The CDR3 is CASSLRTGLVETQYF. The DNA of the CDR3 is TGTGCCAGCAGCCTAAGGACAGGTTTGGTGGAGACCCAGTACTTC.

The chain employs TRBV11-2 and TRBJ2-1; 8 positions agree with TRBD2. Trimming removed 7 bases from V and 2 bases from J; junction bases left unmatched: 7. This CDR3 spans 15 amino acids. Germline CDR1 reads SGHAT; CDR2 reads FQNNGV. In nucleotides, the CDR3 is TGTGCCAGCACCCCTGACGGGGGGGCCTACAATGAGCAGTTCTTC. Translating gives CASTPDGGAYNEQFF.

The chain combines TRBV5-1 with TRBJ1-1; 8 bases match TRBD1. CDR3 length: 17 residues. V was clipped by 0 bases and J by 1 base; unmatched bases: 8. Germline V gene data show CDR1 as SGHRS and CDR2 as YFSETQ. CDR3 in amino acids: CASSLVIPQGENTEAFF. The CDR3 coding sequence is TGCGCCAGCAGCTTGGTAATTCCACAGGGGGAGAACACTGAAGCTTTCTTT.

The chain combines TRBV4-3 with TRBJ1-6; 11 bases match TRBD1. V dropped 5 bases and J dropped 6; count of bases not matched to a gene: 6. In germline, CDR1 is LGHNA, CDR2 YSLEER. CDR3 length: 16 residues. This CDR3 is CASSIGTGGFNSPLHF. The DNA of the CDR3 is TGCGCCAGCAGCATCGGGACAGGGGGGTTTAATTCACCCCTCCACTTT.

This clone was detected only once. The chain is built from TRBV5-6 and TRBJ1-3; 8 nucleotides agree with TRBD1. This CDR3 contains 15 residues. The J segment lost 7 bases and the V segment lost 4 bases, leaving 10 bases of the junction unmatched. Germline V lookup: CDR1 SGHDT, CDR2 YYEEEE. The CDR3 sequence is CASSPRQGRSNTIYF. DNA of the CDR3: TGTGCCAGCAGCCCTCGACAGGGGAGATCGAACACCATATATTTT.

The rearrangement joins TRBV2 to TRBJ1-5; 7 bases are a match to TRBD1. Germline V lookup: CDR1 SNHLY, CDR2 FYNNEI. Trimming removed 7 bases from V and 6 bases from J; junction bases left unmatched: 6. The CDR3 spans 13 residues. This CDR3 is CASMEGAGQPQHF. CDR3 DNA sequence: TGTGCCAGCATGGAGGGGGCAGGTCAGCCCCAGCATTTT.

This chain uses TRBV19 with TRBJ2-1; a possible D gene is TRBD1 (6 bases). Trimming left V 4 bases short and J 3 bases short, with 16 bases between. Per the germline V gene, CDR1 is LNHDA and CDR2 is SQIVND (reference sequence). This CDR3 comprises 16 residues. CDR3 region: CASSTPGETHYNEQFF. In DNA, the CDR3 is TGTGCCAGTAGTACCCCAGGGGAGACCCACTACAATGAGCAGTTCTTC.

The J gene is TRBJ1-4, the V gene TRBV30; D not resolved. The V gene's germline CDR1 is GTSNPN and CDR2 SVGIG (reference sequence). The length of the CDR3 is 15 residues. V dropped 1 base and J dropped 0 bases, with 9 bases sitting between them. The chain's CDR3 is CAWSAKEATNEKLFF. DNA for the CDR3: TGTGCCTGGAGTGCGAAGGAGGCAACTAATGAAAAACTGTTTTTT. Variable domain in full (rest from reference TRBV30 and TRBJ1-4): SQTIHQWPATLVQPVGSPLSLECTVEGTSNPNLYWYRQAAGRGLQLLFYSVGIGQISSEVPQNLSASRPQDRQFILSSKKLLLSDSGFYLCAWSAKEATNEKLFFGSGTQLSVL.

The gene calls are TRBV4-1 and TRBJ2-5; D is undetermined. The DNA end favors TRBJ2-7, so the J call may be wrong. Germline V gene data show CDR1 as MGHRA and CDR2 as YSYEKL. The CDR3 contains 16 residues. CDR3 nucleotides: TGCGCCAGCAGCCAAGATCCCCGGGTAGGTTCCTACGAGCAGTACTTC. Translation: CASSQDPRVGSYEQYF.

The rearrangement links TRBV5-1 to TRBJ1-2, with 7 bases fitting TRBD1. CDR1 and CDR2 from the germline V gene are SGHRS and YFSETQ. J lost 5 bases, V lost 4 bases, and 2 bases had no gene match. The CDR3 totals 12 residues. In DNA form, the CDR3 reads TGCGCCAGCAGCGACAGGGATTATGGCTACACCTTC. Translation gives CASSDRDYGYTF.

This clone was recorded only once. The rearrangement links TRBV29-1 to TRBJ2-7; 7 bases align to TRBD2. The CDR3 extends over 13 amino acids. V was clipped by 6 bases and J by 6 bases; unmatched bases: 11. Germline CDR1 and CDR2: SQVTM and ANQGSEA. CDR3: CSVVGGDWVEQYF. Here the CDR3 DNA reads TGCAGCGTCGTGGGAGGGGATTGGGTCGAGCAGTACTTC.

This clone was picked up one time. The V call is TRBV2, the J call TRBJ1-2, with D perhaps matching TRBD1 (6 bases). The CDR3 contains 13 residues. CDR1 and CDR2 (germline): SNHLY, FYNNEI. V lost 2 bases and J lost 3, with 7 bases in between. CDR3 coding DNA: TGTGCCAGCAGTGAATGGACAGACTATGGCTACACCTTC. Protein product: CASSEWTDYGYTF.

In this sample, this clone turned up once. The chain couples TRBV5-1 to TRBJ2-7; 7 nucleotides match TRBD1. After removal of 5 bases from V and 2 bases from J, the junction contained 13 bases not matched to a gene. Germline CDR1 and CDR2: SGHRS and YFSETQ. This CDR3 comprises 16 residues. This CDR3 is CASRYRDSNEPYEQYF. In nucleotides, the CDR3 is TGCGCCAGCAGGTACCGGGACAGCAACGAACCCTACGAGCAGTACTTC.

This clone was recorded once. The chain joins TRBV27 to TRBJ1-2, with D unclear. Trimming took off 3 bases at V and 2 bases at J, with 7 bases between the two ends. The CDR3 is made up of 13 amino acids. Germline loops: CDR1 MNHEY, CDR2 SMNVEV (reference sequence). The CDR3 protein is CASSFDTNYGYTF. As DNA, the CDR3 is TGTGCCAGCAGTTTCGACACCAACTATGGCTACACCTTC.

This sequence joins TRBV18 and TRBJ1-6, with TRBD1 matching over 7 bases. V lost 2 bases, J lost 9 bases, and 1 base stayed unmatched. CDR1 KGHSH and CDR2 LQKENI come from the germline V gene. This CDR3 has 13 residues. The CDR3 spells CASSPTGVSPLHF. In DNA, the CDR3 is TGTGCCAGCTCACCAACAGGGGTTTCACCCCTCCACTTT.

The chain recombines TRBV7-9 with TRBJ2-2; the match to TRBD2 covers 12 bases. CDR1 is SEHNR and CDR2 is FQNEAQ in the germline V gene (reference sequence). This CDR3 has 16 residues. Unmatched junction bases numbered 6, after V lost 5 bases and J lost 5 bases. CDR3 nucleotide sequence: TGTGCCAGCAGCCCGAGGACTAGCGGGAATACCGGGGAGCTGTTTTTT. This codes for CASSPRTSGNTGELFF.

This rearrangement joins TRBV7-9 to TRBJ2-5; D is unclear. V was cut by 2 bases and J by 1 base, with 11 bases left in between. Germline assignment: CDR1 SEHNR and CDR2 FQNEAQ (reference sequence). This CDR3 has 15 residues. CDR3 sequence (DNA): TGTGCCAGCAGCTTAACGCGTGCCACCCAAGAGACCCAGTACTTC. This sequence encodes CASSLTRATQETQYF.

This chain links TRBV14 with TRBJ2-5, with 12 bases aligning to TRBD1. Trimming at V came to 4 bases and at J to 2 bases, leaving 5 bases not matched to a gene. The CDR3 loop spans 16 amino acids. CDR1 is SGHDN, CDR2 FVKESK, per germline. The CDR3 DNA reads as TGTGCCAGCAGCCTACGGGACAGGGGGCATCAAGAGACCCAGTACTTC. It specifies CASSLRDRGHQETQYF.

The chain uses TRBV7-9 and TRBJ1-4, with D perhaps matching TRBD1 (6 bases). Between the trimmed V and J ends, which lost 1 base and 7 bases, there was a span of 19 bases. The CDR3 extends over 17 amino acids. Looked up from germline, CDR1 is SEHNR and CDR2 is FQNEAQ (reference sequence). CDR3 sequence reads: CASSLGSTGSAGEKLFF. CDR3 coding DNA: TGTGCCAGCAGCTTAGGTTCAACAGGGTCGGCGGGTGAAAAACTGTTTTTT.

The chain combines TRBV5-5 with TRBJ1-2, with 9 nucleotides matching TRBD1. This CDR3 has 13 amino acids. The junction had 3 bases not matched to a gene; V was cut back by 4 bases and J by 5 bases. Germline values: CDR1 SGHKS, CDR2 YYEKEE (reference sequence). Here the CDR3 reads CASSTGQGYGYTF. DNA of the CDR3: TGTGCCAGCAGCACCGGACAGGGGTATGGCTACACCTTC.

The chain joins TRBV25-1 to TRBJ1-1; 8 bases are a match to TRBD1. The CDR3 length is 16 residues. Germline trimming cut 1 base from V and 1 base from J; bases unmatched to any gene: 5. CDR1 MGHDK and CDR2 SYGVNS come from the germline V gene. The CDR3 here is CASSEFTGTGNTEAFF. As DNA, the CDR3 is TGTGCCAGCAGTGAATTTACAGGGACAGGGAACACTGAAGCTTTCTTT.